This T cell receptor beta chain comes out of a study of breast tumors, draining lymph nodes, adjacent tissues. The lymph nodes were axillary draining lymph nodes from breast cancer patients. TCRdb fed the multiplex PCR reads into MiXCR, producing one record per CDR3 protein. The repertoire consists of about 200,000 distinct CDR3 sequences, with roughly 29% occurring once and the leading ten covering 4% to 5.5%. Overall study results and limits: Tumor repertoires ranked between lymph nodes and nontumor tissue in diversity, with V and J gene preferences. Most tumor T cells seemingly derive from lymph node, then expand in tumor.

About this clonotype itself: Its antigen is still unknown. This may stem from a read error, because a much larger clone lies one nucleotide away.

CDR3 size: 12 residues. The sequencing sample was made of axillary lymph node tissue. This chain uses TRBV12-3 or TRBV12-4 with TRBJ1-2; possibly TRBD1 for D (5 bases). The receptor comes from a female donor with breast cancer. Some clones in this sample may be carry-over from other donors' samples. CDR3 sequence (DNA): TGTGTCAGCAAGGGGACTTTCTATGGCTACACCTTC. Protein product: CVSKGTFYGYTF.